This TCR beta chain was sequenced in a study of a mutant IDH1 vaccine in newly diagnosed glioma. The overall study: Vaccines began 4-6 weeks after radiotherapy alone, or with temozolomide cycles. Receipt of radiotherapy, temozolomide, or both preceded the study, and most received both.

This clone was found a few times. Antigen specificity is unknown. Study-wide findings and caveats: The study observed vaccine-induced immune responses in more than 80% of patients. Pseudoprogression appeared independent of alterations in top peripheral clonotypes.

The protocol was immunoSEQ multiplex PCR, while the TCRdb copy is restricted to in-frame clones and leaves out a portion. This sample has about 60,000 clones; about 80% occur once, and the top ten carry about 14%. Time point reported: week 23, last vaccination. The investigators gave 300 ug of mutant IDH1 20-mer peptide in each vaccine dose, together with topical imiquimod. This sequence was found in a man between 18 and 35 years old with glioma. Material: PBMCs, obtained from a glioma patient whose treatment included an IDH1 peptide vaccine.

The CDR3 nucleotides read TGCAGCGTTAGTAGCAGACTGAACACTGAAGCTTTCTTT. It specifies CSVSSRLNTEAFF. V gene TRBV29-1 combines with J gene TRBJ1-1; D unresolved. V was shortened by 5 bases and J by 0 bases, with 10 bases between the two germline ends. This CDR3 has 13 amino acids. Germline CDR1 and CDR2: SQVTM and ANQGSEA.